This TCR beta chain was documented in a study of blood T cell repertoires in COVID-19. The wider study: From T cells, B-cell-depleted T cells, or PBMCs came the material, which was cDNA or gDNA.

The table came from immunoSEQ multiplex PCR; TCRdb's copy has only in-frame clones and leaves some out. The sample consists of about 110,000 clones, 71% of them appearing once. The CDR3 is 15 amino acids. Trimming cost V 2 bases and J 5 bases, with 15 bases left between them. Germline V gene data show CDR1 as MNHEY and CDR2 as SMNVEV (reference sequence). This chain connects TRBV27 to TRBJ2-5, with D tentatively TRBD1 (7 bases). The TCR originated in a woman aged 40 to 50 with acute or convalescent COVID-19. Sequencing was performed on peripheral blood. CDR3 residues: CASSLAPGGMETQYF. The CDR3 DNA follows: TGTGCCAGCAGTTTAGCCCCAGGGGGGATGGAGACCCAGTACTTC.